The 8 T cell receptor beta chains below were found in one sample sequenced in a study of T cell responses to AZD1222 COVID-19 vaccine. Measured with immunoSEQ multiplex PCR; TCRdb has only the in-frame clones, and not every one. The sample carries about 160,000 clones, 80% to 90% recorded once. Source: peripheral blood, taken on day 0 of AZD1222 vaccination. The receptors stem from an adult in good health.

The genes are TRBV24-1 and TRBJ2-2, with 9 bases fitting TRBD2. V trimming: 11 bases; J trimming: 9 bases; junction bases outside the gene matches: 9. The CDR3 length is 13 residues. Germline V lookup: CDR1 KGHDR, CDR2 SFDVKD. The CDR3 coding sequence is TGTGCCAGCTCCGCGGGGGGGAGCAGGGAGCTGTTTTTT. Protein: CASSAGGSRELFF.

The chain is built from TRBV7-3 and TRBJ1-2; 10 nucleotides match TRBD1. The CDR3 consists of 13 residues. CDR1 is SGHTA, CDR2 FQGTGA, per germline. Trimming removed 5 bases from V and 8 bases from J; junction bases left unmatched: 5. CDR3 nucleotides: TGTGCCAGCAGCCCCGGGACAGGGGTCGGCTACACCTTC. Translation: CASSPGTGVGYTF. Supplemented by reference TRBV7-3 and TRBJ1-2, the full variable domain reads GAGVSQTPSNKVTEKGKYVELRCDPISGHTALYWYRQSLGQGPEFLIYFQGTGAADDSGLPNDRFFAVRPEGSVSTLKIQRTERGDSAVYLCASSPGTGVGYTFGSGTRLTVV.

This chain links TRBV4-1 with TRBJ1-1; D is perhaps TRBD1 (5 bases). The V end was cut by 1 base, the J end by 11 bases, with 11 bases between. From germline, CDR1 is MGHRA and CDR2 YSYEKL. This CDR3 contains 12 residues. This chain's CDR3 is CASSQVGEGAFF. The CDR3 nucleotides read TGCGCCAGCAGCCAAGTAGGAGAGGGGGCTTTCTTT.

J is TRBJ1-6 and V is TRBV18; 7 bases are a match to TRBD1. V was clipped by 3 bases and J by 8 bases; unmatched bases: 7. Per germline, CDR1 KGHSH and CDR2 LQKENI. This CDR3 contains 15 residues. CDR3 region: CASSPRTGADSPLHF. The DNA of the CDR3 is TGTGCCAGCTCACCGAGGACAGGTGCGGATTCACCCCTCCACTTT.

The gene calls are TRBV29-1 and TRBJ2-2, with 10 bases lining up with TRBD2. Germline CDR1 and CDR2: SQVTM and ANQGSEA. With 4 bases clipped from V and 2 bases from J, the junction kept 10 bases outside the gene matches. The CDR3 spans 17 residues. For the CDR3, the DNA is TGCAGCGTTGGTGGGGCTAGCGGGGGCCACAACACCGGGGAGCTGTTTTTT. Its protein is CSVGGASGGHNTGELFF.

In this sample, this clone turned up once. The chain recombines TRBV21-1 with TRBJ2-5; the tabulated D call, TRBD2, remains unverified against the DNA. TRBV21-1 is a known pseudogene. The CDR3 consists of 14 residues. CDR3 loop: CASSKRRSLETQYF. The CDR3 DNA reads TGTGCCAGCAGCAAAAGGCGGAGCCTGGAGACCCAGTACTTC.

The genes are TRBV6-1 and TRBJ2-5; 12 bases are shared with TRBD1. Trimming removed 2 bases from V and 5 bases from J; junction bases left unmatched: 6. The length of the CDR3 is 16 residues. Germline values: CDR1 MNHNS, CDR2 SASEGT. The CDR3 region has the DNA TGTGCCAGCAGTGAACCGGGACAGGGGGCCGGGGAGACCCAGTACTTC. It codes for CASSEPGQGAGETQYF.

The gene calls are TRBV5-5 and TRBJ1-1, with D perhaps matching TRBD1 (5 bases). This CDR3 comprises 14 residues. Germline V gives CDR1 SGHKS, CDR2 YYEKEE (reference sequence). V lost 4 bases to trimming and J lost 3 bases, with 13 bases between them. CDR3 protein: CASSQSSGYTEAFF. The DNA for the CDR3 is TGTGCCAGCAGCCAATCTTCAGGGTACACTGAAGCTTTCTTT. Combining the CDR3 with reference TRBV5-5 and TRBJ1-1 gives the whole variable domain DAGVTQSPTHLIKTRGQQVTLRCSPISGHKSVSWYQQVLGQGPQFIFQYYEKEERGRGNFPDRFSARQFPNYSSELNVNALLLGDSALYLCASSQSSGYTEAFFGQGTRLTVV.